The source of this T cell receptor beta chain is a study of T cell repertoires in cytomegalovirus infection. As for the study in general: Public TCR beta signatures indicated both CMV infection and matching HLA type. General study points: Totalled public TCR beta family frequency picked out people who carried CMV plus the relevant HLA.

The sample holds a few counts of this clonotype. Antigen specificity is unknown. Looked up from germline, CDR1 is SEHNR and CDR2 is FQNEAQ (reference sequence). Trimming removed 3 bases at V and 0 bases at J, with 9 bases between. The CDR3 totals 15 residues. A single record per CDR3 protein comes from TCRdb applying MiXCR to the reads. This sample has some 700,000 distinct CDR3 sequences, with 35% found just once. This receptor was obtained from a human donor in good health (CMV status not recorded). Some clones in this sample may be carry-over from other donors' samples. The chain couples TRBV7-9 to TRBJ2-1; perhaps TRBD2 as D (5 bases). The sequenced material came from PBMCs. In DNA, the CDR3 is TGTGCCAGCAGCTTGGCGGGCCTCTCCTACAATGAGCAGTTCTTC. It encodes CASSLAGLSYNEQFF.